The 21 T cell receptor beta chains given below trace back to one sample, sequenced in a study of T cells after yellow fever vaccination. One entry per CDR3 protein results from TCRdb running MiXCR on the 5' RACE reads. Among almost 30,000 distinct CDR3 sequences listed, under 6% were seen once. The sample here was CD8+ T cells sorted from PBMCs, taken 10 days after the yellow fever booster vaccination. The source of these receptors is a man aged 30 to 39 who received the YFV17D yellow fever vaccine.

This clonotype was observed many times. This rearrangement joins TRBV11-2 to TRBJ2-1, with TRBD2 matching over 9 bases. This CDR3 is 14 amino acids long. Per the germline V gene, CDR1 is SGHAT and CDR2 is FQNNGV. The V and J ends lost 1 base and 5 bases, in that order; junction bases with no gene match: 0. The CDR3 sequence: CASSLGLADNEQFF. The CDR3 region has the DNA TGTGCCAGCAGCTTAGGACTAGCGGACAATGAGCAGTTCTTC. Full variable domain (rest looked up from reference TRBV11-2 and TRBJ2-1): EAGVAQSPRYKIIEKRQSVAFWCNPISGHATLYWYQQILGQGPKLLIQFQNNGVVDDSQLPKDRFSAERLKGVDSTLKIQPAKLEDSAVYLCASSLGLADNEQFFGPGTRLTVL.

This clonotype appeared many times. The chain links TRBV5-4 to TRBJ2-1; D remains unclear. Germline loops: CDR1 SGHNT, CDR2 YYREEE (reference sequence). V was cut by 4 bases and J by 6 bases, with 8 bases left in between. CDR3 length equals 12 residues. CDR3 protein: CASSPGRNEQFF. The CDR3 bases are TGTGCCAGCAGCCCAGGTCGCAATGAGCAGTTCTTC.

This clonotype was observed many times. The V call is TRBV11-2, the J call TRBJ2-3; 11 nucleotides line up with TRBD2. V dropped 6 bases and J dropped 1; count of bases not matched to a gene: 6. This CDR3 spans 16 amino acids. Germline assignment: CDR1 SGHAT and CDR2 FQNNGV. CDR3 sequence: CASSVVAGGGTDTQYF. The CDR3 DNA follows: TGTGCCAGCAGTGTAGTAGCGGGAGGGGGCACAGATACGCAGTATTTT.

A word on this clonotype: A single base separates this from a much larger clone, so it may be a read error. This chain uses TRBV9 with TRBJ2-1, with TRBD1 identical over 7 bases. Germline V gene sequence: CDR1 SGDLS, CDR2 YYNGEE. V lost 7 bases to trimming and J lost 5 bases; unmatched junction nucleotides: 9. CDR3 length: 14 residues. CDR3 loop: CASQPGTEDNEQFF. The CDR3 DNA is TGTGCCAGCCAGCCCGGGACAGAGGACAATGAGCAGTTCTTC.

This clonotype was counted at least ten times. The chain recombines TRBV12-3 or TRBV12-4 with TRBJ2-1; 10 positions agree with TRBD2. After removal of 7 bases from V and 8 bases from J, the junction contained 11 bases not matched to a gene. The CDR3 is made up of 15 amino acids. The CDR3 is CASTLQREGMHEQFF. CDR3 sequence (DNA): TGTGCCAGCACCCTCCAGCGGGAGGGCATGCATGAGCAGTTCTTC.

This clonotype was detected ten times or more. V is TRBV6-2 or TRBV6-3 and J is TRBJ2-2; a weak D match, TRBD1 (6 bases). This CDR3 region has 14 residues. Germline values: CDR1 MNHEY, CDR2 SVGEGT. V was pared by 10 bases and J by 1 base, with 13 bases between. The CDR3 nucleotides are TGTGCCACCGGGGACAAGGTGAACACCGGGGAGCTGTTTTTT. Encoded protein: CATGDKVNTGELFF.

Many counts were recorded for this clonotype. The chain uses TRBV29-1 and TRBJ1-1; 7 positions agree with TRBD1. In germline, CDR1 is SQVTM, CDR2 ANQGSEA. This CDR3 is built from 15 residues. V dropped 6 bases and J dropped 1; count of bases not matched to a gene: 11. CDR3 nucleotide sequence: TGCAGCGTGTCCGGGACAGAAACCTCGAACACTGAAGCTTTCTTT. Protein product: CSVSGTETSNTEAFF.

This clonotype was counted ten times or more. This chain connects TRBV12-3 or TRBV12-4 to TRBJ2-3; 11 bases fit TRBD2. Trimming at V came to 6 bases and at J to 3 bases, leaving 5 bases not matched to a gene. The CDR3 extends over 15 amino acids. CDR3 sequence reads: CASRSRTSGTDTQYF. CDR3 DNA sequence: TGTGCCAGCAGGAGTAGGACTAGCGGGACAGATACGCAGTATTTT.

This clonotype has at least ten counts. The chain is built from TRBV7-9 and TRBJ2-2; 7 bases map to TRBD1. Germline CDR1 SEHNR, CDR2 FQNEAQ (reference sequence). This CDR3 region has 12 residues. V shed 11 bases, J shed 1 base, and the junction held 1 base outside the gene matches. The CDR3 spells CARDRNTGELFF. The DNA for the CDR3 is TGTGCCCGGGACAGGAACACCGGGGAGCTGTTTTTT.

This clonotype was seen many times. Written as DNA, the CDR3 is TGTGCCAGCAGTTTCGAAGTGGGGACTCTAATAACCAATGAGCAGTTCTTC. Translation gives CASSFEVGTLITNEQFF. The chain couples TRBV12-3 or TRBV12-4 to TRBJ2-1, with D possibly TRBD2 on 6 matching bases. V lost 3 bases, J lost 6 bases, and 21 bases lay in between. There are 17 residues in the CDR3.

Many counts were recorded for this clonotype. The genes are TRBV6-4 and TRBJ2-3; 12 positions agree with TRBD2. The V gene end was trimmed by 5 bases and the J gene end by 2 bases; junction bases not matched to a gene: 17. The CDR3 is 20 amino acids. Per germline, CDR1 MRHNA and CDR2 SNTAGT. The CDR3 DNA follows: TGTGCCAGCAGTCTGTTATTACTAGCGGGAGGCCGGGCTCCCACAGATACGCAGTATTTT. Translation gives CASSLLLLAGGRAPTDTQYF.

Many counts were recorded for this clonotype. The V and J genes are TRBV12-3 or TRBV12-4 and TRBJ1-2; D ambiguous. Trimming took 4 bases from V and 5 from J, leaving 11 bases between them. The CDR3 sequence is 13 residues long. CDR3 DNA sequence: TGTGCCAGCAGTTCCGCGCCCATTTATGGCTACACCTTC. It encodes CASSSAPIYGYTF.

Many counts were recorded for this clonotype. J is TRBJ1-2 and V is TRBV6-5, with D uncertain. The germline V and J ends were trimmed by 0 bases and 6 bases, with 8 bases remaining between them. The CDR3 covers 13 residues. Germline V CDR1 and CDR2: MNHEY, SVGAGI. The CDR3 DNA sequence: TGTGCCAGCAGTTACTCGAATGCAGATGGCTACACCTTC. Protein product: CASSYSNADGYTF.

The sample holds many counts of this clonotype. The chain links TRBV7-9 to TRBJ1-1; D not resolved. This CDR3 spans 11 amino acids. The V and J ends lost 3 bases and 8 bases respectively, with 7 bases between them. Per germline, CDR1 SEHNR and CDR2 FQNEAQ (reference sequence). CDR3 coding DNA: TGTGCCAGCAGCTTCCAGGAGGAAGCTTTCTTT. It specifies CASSFQEEAFF.

Ten or more counts support this clonotype. The junction and the germline gene differ at one end; a read error may be behind it. The genes are TRBV2 and TRBJ1-1; D is unclear. CDR1 and CDR2 from the germline V gene are SNHLY and FYNNEI. This CDR3 is built from 12 residues. In nucleotides, the CDR3 is TGTGCCAGCAGGGAAGGTATGGGAATGGCTTTCTTT. Protein sequence: CASREGMGMAFF.

There are many counts of this clonotype. The CDR3 DNA is TGTGCCAGCAGCGTAGGGACTAGCGGGTATCTCTTTGTGGATGAGCAGTTCTTC. Its translation: CASSVGTSGYLFVDEQFF. This chain joins TRBV9 and TRBJ2-1, with TRBD2 identical over 11 bases. Per the germline V gene, CDR1 is SGDLS and CDR2 is YYNGEE. The trim removed 0 bases at V and 8 bases at J, leaving 13 bases unmatched. The CDR3 runs to 18 residues.

This clonotype occurred many times. The V gene is TRBV5-1, the J gene TRBJ2-7, with 9 bases aligning to TRBD2. Unmatched junction bases numbered 7, after V lost 0 bases and J lost 3 bases. The CDR3 is made up of 16 amino acids. Germline V gene sequence: CDR1 SGHRS, CDR2 YFSETQ. The CDR3 DNA sequence: TGCGCCAGCAGCTTGGGGACTAGCGCCCCTGACTACGAGCAGTACTTC. Protein sequence: CASSLGTSAPDYEQYF.

This clonotype was picked up many times. The chain joins TRBV4-3 to TRBJ2-1; D remains ambiguous. From germline, CDR1 is LGHNA and CDR2 YSLEER. Trimming cost V 3 bases and J 4 bases, with 7 bases left between them. The CDR3 totals 13 residues. In DNA form, the CDR3 reads TGCGCCAGCAGCCAGACCCCTTACAATGAGCAGTTCTTC. Its protein product is CASSQTPYNEQFF.

This clonotype was counted many times. V is TRBV7-9 and J is TRBJ2-7; 7 bases align to TRBD1. The CDR3 has 17 residues. In germline, CDR1 is SEHNR, CDR2 FQNEAQ (reference sequence). The V and J ends lost 4 bases and 0 bases, in that order; junction bases with no gene match: 12. The CDR3 loop reads CASSSLPGTDFSYEQYF. Written as DNA, the CDR3 is TGTGCCAGCAGCTCCTTACCCGGGACAGACTTCTCCTACGAGCAGTACTTC.

Many counts were recorded for this clonotype. The CDR3 reads CSVLTSGRAASNEQFF. CDR3 DNA: TGCAGCGTACTGACTAGCGGGAGGGCCGCGTCTAATGAGCAGTTCTTC. This sequence joins TRBV29-1 and TRBJ2-1; TRBD2 matches at 14 bases. CDR1 and CDR2 from the germline V gene are SQVTM and ANQGSEA. The CDR3 contains 16 residues. V was clipped by 6 bases and J by 7 bases; unmatched bases: 11.

This clonotype was seen repeatedly, ten times or more. The chain couples TRBV19 to TRBJ1-1; 10 nucleotides align to TRBD1. Germline V gene data show CDR1 as LNHDA and CDR2 as SQIVND (reference sequence). The length of the CDR3 is 16 residues. J was trimmed by 3 bases and V by 0 bases; bases with no gene match: 4. In DNA form, the CDR3 reads TGTGCCAGTAGTATAGAAACGGGGACAGGGGACACTGAAGCTTTCTTT. Its protein is CASSIETGTGDTEAFF.